This section outlines one TCR beta chain sequence together with its context. This record comes from a study of blood T cell repertoires in COVID-19. In the original processing: Nucleated cell counts were estimated from reference gene primer amplification. Sequencing used immunoSEQ multiplex PCR; TCRdb keeps in-frame clones, though not all of them. The D gene and trimming were derived from the DNA, and the V and J assignments and clone size from that table. The data contain about 26,000 clones, roughly 89% of them seen just once; the ten biggest clones take up around 2.8%. This CDR3 has 14 residues. V shed 0 bases and J shed 4 bases, with 8 bases lying between them. CDR1 is SGDLS and CDR2 is YYNGEE in the germline V gene.

The sample taken for sequencing was peripheral blood. The chain recombines TRBV9 with TRBJ2-1, with D uncertain. The receptor's source is a human donor in a cohort sampled during active COVID-19. The CDR3 protein is CASSVVPTYNEQFF. In DNA form, the CDR3 reads TGTGCCAGCAGCGTAGTACCCACTTACAATGAGCAGTTCTTC. Drawing the rest from reference TRBV9 and TRBJ2-1, the complete variable domain is DSGVTQTPKHLITATGQRVTLRCSPRSGDLSVYWYQQSLDQGLQFLIQYYNGEERAKGNILERFSAQQFPDLHSELNLSSLELGDSALYFCASSVVPTYNEQFFGPGTRLTVL.